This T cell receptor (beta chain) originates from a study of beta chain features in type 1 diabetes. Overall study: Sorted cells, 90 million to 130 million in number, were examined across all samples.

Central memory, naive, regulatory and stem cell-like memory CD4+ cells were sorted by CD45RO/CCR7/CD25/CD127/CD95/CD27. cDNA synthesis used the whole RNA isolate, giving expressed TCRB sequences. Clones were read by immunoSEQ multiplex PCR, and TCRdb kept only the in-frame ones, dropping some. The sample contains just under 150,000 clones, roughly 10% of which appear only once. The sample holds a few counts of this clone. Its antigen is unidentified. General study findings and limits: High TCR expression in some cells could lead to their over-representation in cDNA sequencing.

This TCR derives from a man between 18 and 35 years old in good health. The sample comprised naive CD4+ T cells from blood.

The CDR3 nucleotides read TGTGCCAGTACTGGCGGGGGTTTGTGGGAGACCCAGTACTTC. This sequence encodes CASTGGGLWETQYF. The rearrangement uses TRBV19 and TRBJ2-5; 7 bases map to TRBD2. CDR3 length: 14 residues. Losses at the gene ends were 7 bases for V and 5 bases for J; bases not matched to a gene: 10. Looked up from germline, CDR1 is LNHDA and CDR2 is SQIVND (reference sequence).